The TCR beta chain under discussion was sequenced for a study of persistence of HIV-infected CD4 T cells. About the study: Isolated cells were CMV- and HIV-1 Gag-responding CD4+ T cells. Suppressive ART had lasted a median of 8 years. General study points: Degenerate expanded CDR3beta sequences were enriched among CMV- and Gag-responding cells.

Details on this clone: The target antigen is unknown.

Stimulation used approximately 9.1 ug/mL lysate from CMV-infected fibroblasts. Memory cells lacking CD40L and CD69 with high CD45RO were sorted. Before stimulation, PBMCs underwent CD8+ T cell depletion. This was the immunoSEQ version 4 assay in survey mode. Some clones are missing from TCRdb's copy, which holds only in-frame ones; the method was immunoSEQ multiplex PCR. The sample yields about 33,000 clones, 82% seen once. V shed 3 bases and J 7 bases; nucleotides not matched to a gene: 10. The CDR3 length is 15 residues. Germline CDR1 MDHEN, CDR2 SYDVKM. The clonotype comes from an adult woman with HIV who was CMV-seropositive. V usage is TRBV28 and J usage is TRBJ2-7; TRBD1 agrees at 9 bases. Sequencing was performed on CD4+ T cells sorted from PBMCs after approximately 20-hour stimulation, taken from a patient who received antiretroviral therapy. CDR3 sequence reads: CASSLSGTGLLEQYF. Written as DNA, the CDR3 is TGTGCCAGCAGTTTGAGCGGGACAGGGTTACTAGAGCAGTACTTC.